This is a list of T cell receptor beta chains from one sample in a study of shared clonotypes between healthy human individuals. Sequenced by immunoSEQ multiplex PCR; TCRdb stores in-frame clones only, minus some. The sample includes millions of clones, over 90% of them seen just once. The sequenced sample consisted of naive CD4+ T cells from PBMCs. Receptors were obtained from a man between 18 and 35 years old in good health. Some clones in this sample may be carry-over from other donors' samples. The CDR3 runs from the conserved cysteine through the conserved F or W. The D gene is left open where the match is weak. Some rows mark clone size as missing; the rest say once, few, many or name a class of expanded clone.

V: TRBV30
D: -
J: TRBJ1-1
size: once
DNA: TGTGCCTGGAGTGAACAACGGATAGCTTTCTTT
CDR3: CAWSEQRIAFF

V: TRBV5-1
D: TRBD1
J: TRBJ2-7
size: -
DNA: TGCGCCAGCAGCTCTTTACAGGGGACCGTCGGCGAGCAGTACTTC
CDR3: CASSSLQGTVGEQYF

V: TRBV7-9
D: -
J: TRBJ2-3
size: once
DNA: TGTGCCAGCAGCTTAGCGCGAACAGATACGCAGTATTTT
CDR3: CASSLARTDTQYF

V: TRBV19
D: TRBD2
J: TRBJ2-7
size: -
DNA: TGTGCCAGTAGTATAGATTTACTAGCGAACTACGAGCAGTACTTC
CDR3: CASSIDLLANYEQYF

V: TRBV30
D: -
J: TRBJ1-3
size: -
DNA: TGTGCCTGGAACCCGGGCCGGGGAAACACCATATATTTT
CDR3: CAWNPGRGNTIYF

V: TRBV6-1
D: TRBD2
J: TRBJ2-7
size: -
DNA: TGTGCCAGCACGCTGCGGGGGTCCTACGAGCAGTACTTC
CDR3: CASTLRGSYEQYF

V: TRBV5-5
D: -
J: TRBJ2-3
size: -
DNA: TGTGCCAGCAGCTTGAGACAGCCAGCCTCAGATACGCAGTATTTT
CDR3: CASSLRQPASDTQYF

V: TRBV9
D: TRBD2
J: TRBJ2-3
size: -
DNA: TGTGCCAGCAGCGTAATCCCCACTAGCGGGGGATTCACAGATACGCAGTATTTT
CDR3: CASSVIPTSGGFTDTQYF

V: TRBV7-2
D: -
J: TRBJ1-5
size: -
DNA: TGTGCCAGCAGCTACAGGGTTTTGGAGCCCCAGCATTTT
CDR3: CASSYRVLEPQHF

V: TRBV11-2
D: -
J: TRBJ2-7
size: -
DNA: TGTGCCAGCAGCTCAGGAAAAAACGACGGAGTACATGGGCGATACGAGCAGTACTTC
CDR3: CASSSGKNDGVHGRYEQYF

V: TRBV28
D: -
J: TRBJ2-1
size: -
DNA: TGTGCCAGCAGTTTTGGCATGGGCCCCCTATCCGGGAGATCCTACAATGAGCAGTTCTTC
CDR3: CASSFGMGPLSGRSYNEQFF

V: TRBV18
D: -
J: TRBJ1-4
size: -
DNA: TGTGCCAGCTCACCTTCGGGGGGCGAAAAACTGTTTTTT
CDR3: CASSPSGGEKLFF

V: TRBV19
D: -
J: TRBJ1-2
size: -
DNA: TGTGGAACGAGGCAGGGCAGAGGTGGCTACACCTTC
CDR3: CGTRQGRGGYTF

V: TRBV28
D: TRBD2
J: TRBJ2-1
size: -
DNA: TGTGCCAGCACCCTGGGCGGGAGGGCTCTCTGGGAGCAGTTCTTC
CDR3: CASTLGGRALWEQFF

V: TRBV7-2
D: -
J: TRBJ2-7
size: -
DNA: TGTGCCAGCAGCTTAGCTGGAGGCTACGAGCAGTACTTC
CDR3: CASSLAGGYEQYF

V: TRBV19
D: -
J: TRBJ1-5
size: -
DNA: TGTGCCAGTAGTCCCGTCGGGACTCTGGGCAATCAGCCCCAGCATTTT
CDR3: CASSPVGTLGNQPQHF

V: TRBV6-1
D: TRBD1
J: TRBJ1-5
size: -
DNA: TGTGCCAGCAGTGAGGGCCGGACAGGGAGGACCTTCGATCAGCCCCAGCATTTT
CDR3: CASSEGRTGRTFDQPQHF

V: TRBV5-4
D: -
J: TRBJ2-5
size: -
DNA: TGTGCCAGCAGCTTATCAAAACTTCGGGAAGAGACCCAGTACTTC
CDR3: CASSLSKLREETQYF

V: TRBV5-1
D: -
J: TRBJ2-1
size: -
DNA: TGCGCCAGCGGCGGGTACAATGAGCAGTTCTTC
CDR3: CASGGYNEQFF

V: TRBV28
D: TRBD1
J: TRBJ2-7
size: -
DNA: TGTGCCAGCAGTTTATTGGCATCAGGGGGCTGGGTCGAGCAGTACTTC
CDR3: CASSLLASGGWVEQYF

V: TRBV10-1
D: TRBD1
J: TRBJ1-1
size: -
DNA: TGCGCCAGCAGTGGCGGGACAGGGATTAACACTGAAGCTTTCTTT
CDR3: CASSGGTGINTEAFF

V: TRBV4-3
D: -
J: TRBJ1-3
size: -
DNA: TGCGCCAGCAGCCAAGTAGGGACACCGGCCGTGAACACCATATATTTT
CDR3: CASSQVGTPAVNTIYF

V: TRBV14
D: -
J: TRBJ1-1
size: -
DNA: TGTGCCAGCAGCCAGTTTAGTTTAAGGGCATCGAACACTGAAGCTTTCTTT
CDR3: CASSQFSLRASNTEAFF

V: TRBV7-2
D: TRBD1
J: TRBJ1-2
size: -
DNA: TGTGCCAGCAGCTCATATGACAGGGACCGAGGTGGCTACACCTTC
CDR3: CASSSYDRDRGGYTF

V: TRBV10-3
D: -
J: TRBJ2-3
size: -
DNA: TGTGCCACCTCCCGCCCCTCCGCAGATACGCAGTATTTT
CDR3: CATSRPSADTQYF

V: TRBV5-1
D: -
J: TRBJ1-2
size: -
DNA: TGCGCCAGCAGCTTGGTCGCAGGGAGCGGCTACACCTTC
CDR3: CASSLVAGSGYTF

V: TRBV7-9
D: -
J: TRBJ2-5
size: -
DNA: TGTGCCAGCAGCTTAGGACACCGCCCGGAGATGGAGACCCAGTACTTC
CDR3: CASSLGHRPEMETQYF

V: TRBV5-1
D: TRBD2
J: TRBJ2-3
size: -
DNA: TGCGCCAGCAGCATCGGACTAGCGGGGCCCACAGATACGCAGTATTTT
CDR3: CASSIGLAGPTDTQYF

V: TRBV2
D: -
J: TRBJ2-3
size: -
DNA: TGTGCCAGCAGTACCAGCCAAATCAGCACAGATACGCAGTATTTT
CDR3: CASSTSQISTDTQYF

V: TRBV5-1
D: TRBD2
J: TRBJ2-7
size: -
DNA: TGCGCCAGCAGCTTGGCCTCGGGACTAGCGGAAAAGCAGTACTTC
CDR3: CASSLASGLAEKQYF

V: TRBV30
D: -
J: TRBJ2-1
size: -
DNA: TGTGCCCGCCGGGACTGGCCGTCCAATGAGCAGTTCTTC
CDR3: CARRDWPSNEQFF

V: TRBV5-1
D: TRBD1
J: TRBJ2-3
size: -
DNA: TGCGCCAGCAGCAGATCCGGGACAGGGAGCTCAGATACGCAGTATTTT
CDR3: CASSRSGTGSSDTQYF

V: TRBV14
D: TRBD1
J: TRBJ1-2
size: -
DNA: TGTGCCAGCAGCCAAGTTTCTGGGACAGCCTATGGCTACACCTTC
CDR3: CASSQVSGTAYGYTF

V: TRBV10-3
D: -
J: TRBJ2-3
size: -
DNA: TGTGCCATCAGTGGGACTAACACAGATACGCAGTATTTT
CDR3: CAISGTNTDTQYF

V: TRBV9
D: -
J: TRBJ2-7
size: -
DNA: TGTGCCAGCAGCGTAGGGTTCCGGGTTAAGCAGTACTTC
CDR3: CASSVGFRVKQYF

V: TRBV19
D: -
J: TRBJ1-5
size: once
DNA: TGTGCCAGTAGTACCGACAAAGATCAGCCCCAGCATTTT
CDR3: CASSTDKDQPQHF

V: TRBV5-4
D: TRBD2
J: TRBJ2-3
size: -
DNA: TGTGCCAGCAGCTCGGGACTAGCTGGTACAGATACGCAGTATTTT
CDR3: CASSSGLAGTDTQYF

V: TRBV14
D: TRBD1
J: TRBJ2-5
size: -
DNA: TGTGCCAGCAGGCTGACAGGGTTGAAGACCCAGTACTTC
CDR3: CASRLTGLKTQYF

V: TRBV7-2
D: TRBD2
J: TRBJ2-5
size: few
DNA: TGTGCCAGCAGCTTAGCGCGGGCTAGCGGGATAGAGACCCAGTACTTC
CDR3: CASSLARASGIETQYF

V: TRBV5-1
D: -
J: TRBJ1-1
size: -
DNA: TGCGCCAGCAGCTGGGACGGTCAGAACACTGAAGCTTTCTTT
CDR3: CASSWDGQNTEAFF

V: TRBV18
D: TRBD1
J: TRBJ2-5
size: -
DNA: TGTGCCAGCTCACCCCGGGACAGGGACCAAGAGACCCAGTACTTC
CDR3: CASSPRDRDQETQYF

V: TRBV9
D: TRBD2
J: TRBJ2-7
size: once
DNA: TGTGCCAGCAGCCCCGGGACTAGCGGGAGTCTGGGGTACTTC
CDR3: CASSPGTSGSLGYF

V: TRBV19
D: -
J: TRBJ2-7
size: -
DNA: TGTGCCAGTAGTGGTTGGGGACCCTACGAGCAGTACTTC
CDR3: CASSGWGPYEQYF

V: TRBV4-1
D: -
J: TRBJ2-5
size: -
DNA: TGCGCCAGCAGCCAGGGACCTGGGGGAGGCTCTTTCCAAGAGACCCAGTACTTC
CDR3: CASSQGPGGGSFQETQYF

V: TRBV7-2
D: -
J: TRBJ1-5
size: once
DNA: TGTGCCAGCAGCTTCGGGAGTAGCAATCAGCCCCAGCATTTT
CDR3: CASSFGSSNQPQHF

V: TRBV4-1
D: -
J: TRBJ2-5
size: -
DNA: TGCGCCAGCAGCCAATGGGGGGCCGAGACCCAGTACTTC
CDR3: CASSQWGAETQYF

V: TRBV15
D: TRBD1
J: TRBJ2-7
size: -
DNA: TGTGCCACCAGTCCGGCGACAGGGAACGAGCAGTACTTC
CDR3: CATSPATGNEQYF

V: TRBV5-5
D: -
J: TRBJ2-2
size: -
DNA: TGTGCCAGCAGCCCTCGTGGGGGCCTAAACACCGGGGAGCTGTTTTTT
CDR3: CASSPRGGLNTGELFF

V: TRBV9
D: -
J: TRBJ2-7
size: -
DNA: TGTGCCAGCAGTCGGGGGGCTAGATACGAGCAGTACTTC
CDR3: CASSRGARYEQYF

V: TRBV19
D: TRBD2
J: TRBJ2-7
size: -
DNA: TGTGCCAGTAGTCCCGGGGGGGTACCCTACGAGCAGTACTTC
CDR3: CASSPGGVPYEQYF

V: TRBV7-2
D: TRBD1
J: TRBJ2-3
size: -
DNA: TGTGCCAGCAGCTTAGGGGGGGACAGGGAAGCAGATACGCAGTATTTT
CDR3: CASSLGGDREADTQYF

V: TRBV11-3
D: -
J: TRBJ2-7
size: -
DNA: TGTGCCAGCAGCCCCCCTAATTCCTACGAGCAGTACTTC
CDR3: CASSPPNSYEQYF

V: TRBV27
D: -
J: TRBJ2-1
size: once
DNA: TGTGCCAGCAGTTTACTACAGCACCGGGGTTCCGGTGAGCAGTTCTTC
CDR3: CASSLLQHRGSGEQFF